The clone carrying this TCR beta chain was seen ten or more times. This entry comes from a study of molecular identifiers for immune sequencing clone quantification. Making the bulk TCR libraries relied on previously described methods and listed TCR primers. MiXCR, applied by TCRdb to the PCR reads, yields one record per CDR3 protein. The table lists just under 650,000 distinct CDR3 sequences, roughly 21% of them singletons, with roughly 0.83% in the top ten. This TCR was recovered from a human donor in good health. Some libraries in this study had Jurkat cell RNA spiked in. The specimen sequenced was naive CD8+ T cells from blood, with Jurkat cell RNA spiked in. Subset described: FACS-sorted CD8+CD4-CCR7+CD45RA+ naive T cells.

The chain's CDR3 is CAITEGGGSYEQYF. The CDR3 coding sequence is TGTGCCATCACCGAAGGGGGGGGAAGTTACGAGCAGTACTTC. The rearrangement links TRBV10-3 to TRBJ2-7; D might be TRBD2 (7 bases). Germline loops: CDR1 ENHRY, CDR2 SYGVKD. The CDR3 has 14 amino acids. V gave up 7 bases and J gave up 4 bases, with 17 bases separating them.